This T cell receptor (beta chain) was sequenced in a study of post-analysis software for immune sequencing data. The wider study: Relapsing-remitting, secondary progressive and progressive-relapsing multiple sclerosis courses were included. General observations from the study: Multiple sclerosis patients had significantly lower normalized Chao1 diversity than controls. Patients carried five TRBV segments more frequently than controls did, and TRBV5-6, TRBV5-1 and TRBV20-1 were among them.

cDNA libraries for TCR beta contained unique molecular identifiers. T cells numbering roughly 0.9 to 11 million gave rise to roughly 550,000 cDNA molecules. TCRdb re-called the PCR reads through MiXCR, storing one row per CDR3 protein. Of hundreds of thousands of distinct CDR3 sequences listed, 59% were seen once; the top ten hold around 11%. The CDR3 has 16 residues. Germline V lookup: CDR1 LNHNV, CDR2 YYDKDF (reference sequence). Trimming left V 0 bases short and J 3 bases short, with 13 bases between. Details on this clonotype: Its specificity is unknown.

V is TRBV15 and J is TRBJ2-3; D is unresolved. The specimen sequenced was blood. The receptor's source is a girl between 2 and 10 years old with multiple sclerosis. The CDR3 DNA reads TGTGCCACCAGCAGAGATCCCGGGTCAAATACAGATACGCAGTATTTT. Protein product: CATSRDPGSNTDTQYF.